The present entry profiles one T cell receptor (beta chain) with its context. Its antigen is not known. Preparation of the TCRbeta library involved a method that used unique molecular identifiers. Using its own MiXCR run on the PCR reads, TCRdb lists one record per CDR3 protein. The sample gives fewer than 700,000 distinct CDR3 sequences, approximately 13% of which show up once; over 2% is in the top ten. This record comes from a study of T-cell reconstitution after alpha-beta-depleted transplantation in children. Broader study findings: By about two months after transplant, alpha-beta T cells reportedly arose from several hundred graft clones that had expanded.

CDR1 and CDR2 (germline): DFQATT, SNEGSKA (reference sequence). The CDR3 spans 15 residues. Trimming at V came to 3 bases and at J to 0 bases, leaving 8 bases not matched to a gene. The sequence derives from a male patient aged 5 to 17 who had a stem cell transplant for acute myeloid leukemia, so the T cells may come from the graft donor. This specimen consisted of PBMCs, mostly from graft donor cells, obtained 360 days after TCRalphabeta/CD19-depleted stem cell transplant. The chain is built from TRBV20-1 and TRBJ2-7; 7 nucleotides match TRBD2. This chain's CDR3 is CSASPTTSDSYEQYF. The CDR3, as DNA: TGCAGTGCTAGTCCTACTACTAGCGACTCCTACGAGCAGTACTTC.